The 32 T cell receptor beta chains below were found in one sample sequenced in a study of OX40 agonist ivuxolimab in advanced cancers. Data came from immunoSEQ multiplex PCR; TCRdb stores just in-frame clones and leaves some out. The table records about 59,000 clones, about 90% of them present only once. The sequencing used CD4+ or CD8+ T cells sorted from blood, collected in a trial of the OX40 agonist ivuxolimab. These receptors were taken from an adult with an advanced solid tumor such as melanoma, head and neck, liver or kidney cancer.

V and J are TRBV4-1 and TRBJ2-3; weak D call: TRBD1 (6 bases). Germline V gene lookup returns CDR1 MGHRA and CDR2 YSYEKL. The length of the CDR3 is 13 residues. Trimming stripped 4 bases from V and 4 bases from J, with 9 bases between. In nucleotides, the CDR3 is TGCGCCAGCAGCCCTCACAGGGCAGATACGCAGTATTTT. Residues: CASSPHRADTQYF.

The V and J genes are TRBV6-6 and TRBJ1-6, with 8 bases matching TRBD1. CDR3 length: 14 amino acids. Germline loops: CDR1 MNHNY, CDR2 SVGAGI (reference sequence). Losses at the gene ends were 5 bases for V and 10 bases for J; bases not matched to a gene: 7. CDR3 bases: TGTGCCAGCAGTGCACAGGGGGTCGGGTCACCCCTCCACTTT. This translates into CASSAQGVGSPLHF.

The rearrangement uses TRBV27 and TRBJ1-4, with D unclear. The germline gives CDR1 MNHEY, CDR2 SMNVEV (reference sequence). This CDR3 is 13 amino acids long. V dropped 7 bases and J dropped 7 bases, with 13 bases sitting between them. The CDR3 DNA reads TGTGCCAGCACCCAGCTGGGGATTGAAAAACTGTTTTTT. Its translation: CASTQLGIEKLFF. Combining the CDR3 with reference TRBV27 and TRBJ1-4 gives the whole variable domain EAQVTQNPRYLITVTGKKLTVTCSQNMNHEYMSWYRQDPGLGLRQIYYSMNVEVTDKGDVPEGYKVSRKEKRNFPLILESPSPNQTSLYFCASTQLGIEKLFFGSGTQLSVL.

The V gene is TRBV19, the J gene TRBJ2-3, with D unclear. This CDR3 has 16 amino acids. Looked up from germline, CDR1 is LNHDA and CDR2 is SQIVND (reference sequence). Trimming took 2 bases from V and 1 from J, leaving 13 bases between them. In nucleotides, the CDR3 is TGTGCCAGTAGTATATCGGGCAGAAGGGGCACAGATACGCAGTATTTT. It specifies CASSISGRRGTDTQYF.

The genes are TRBV11-1 and TRBJ2-3; D ambiguous. Germline V gene lookup returns CDR1 SGHAT and CDR2 FQDESV (reference sequence). The V end lost 3 bases, the J end lost 0 bases, and 1 base lay between the germline ends. This CDR3 contains 12 residues. In nucleotides, the CDR3 is TGTGCCAGCAGCTTCAGCACAGATACGCAGTATTTT. The encoded protein is CASSFSTDTQYF.

V and J are TRBV19 and TRBJ2-3; D gene uncertain. This CDR3 comprises 14 residues. V shed 2 bases and J shed 0 bases, with 6 bases lying between them. The germline V gene encodes CDR1 LNHDA and CDR2 SQIVND (reference sequence). CDR3 coding DNA: TGTGCCAGTAGTATATCTACTAGCACAGATACGCAGTATTTT. Amino acid sequence: CASSISTSTDTQYF.

The CDR3 protein is CASSIVDRDGYTF. Here the CDR3 DNA reads TGTGCCAGTAGTATCGTGGACAGGGATGGCTACACCTTC. V and J are TRBV19 and TRBJ1-2, with 8 bases that match TRBD1. V lost 3 bases, J lost 6 bases, and 3 bases stayed unmatched. Germline lookup yields CDR1 LNHDA and CDR2 SQIVND (reference sequence). The CDR3 has 13 residues. Together with reference TRBV19 and TRBJ1-2, the CDR3 gives the full variable domain: DGGITQSPKYLFRKEGQNVTLSCEQNLNHDAMYWYRQDPGQGLRLIYYSQIVNDFQKGDIAEGYSVSREKKESFPLTVTSAQKNPTAFYLCASSIVDRDGYTFGSGTRLTVV.

The chain employs TRBV4-3 and TRBJ2-2; D may match TRBD1 or TRBD2 (6 bases each). The CDR3 contains 16 residues. Between the trimmed V and J ends, which lost 3 bases and 1 base, there was a span of 12 bases. CDR1 and CDR2 (germline): LGHNA, YSLEER. CDR3 amino acids: CASSQGGRENTGELFF. DNA for the CDR3: TGCGCCAGCAGCCAGGGGGGCCGGGAGAACACCGGGGAGCTGTTTTTT.

The rearrangement uses TRBV15 and TRBJ1-2; possible D gene TRBD1, 5 bases. Trimming took off 0 bases at V and 6 bases at J, with 20 bases between the two ends. Germline CDR1 and CDR2: LNHNV and YYDKDF (reference sequence). This CDR3 spans 17 amino acids. The DNA of the CDR3 is TGTGCCACCAGCAGAGACCCTCTGGAGGGGCGCGGAAATGGCTACACCTTC. Its translation is CATSRDPLEGRGNGYTF.

The chain employs TRBV2 and TRBJ2-7, with D perhaps TRBD2 (6 bases). Germline CDR1 reads SNHLY; CDR2 reads FYNNEI. V was cut by 8 bases and J by 4 bases, with 18 bases left in between. The CDR3 has 14 amino acids. CDR3 in amino acids: CASWRGTDFYEQYV. CDR3 in DNA: TGTGCCAGCTGGCGCGGGACTGATTTTTACGAGCAGTACGTC.

A note on this clone: One end of the junction is discordant with germline, which a read error may explain. The chain uses TRBV7-7 and TRBJ2-2; 7 bases are shared with TRBD2. Germline V gives CDR1 SSHAT, CDR2 FNYEAQ (reference sequence). The CDR3 has 14 residues. The CDR3, as DNA: TGTGCTAGCAGCTTAGGGGAGGGGACCGGGGAGCTGTTTTTT. Amino acid sequence: CASSLGEGTGELFF.

This clone occurred a few times. CDR3 coding DNA: TGTGCCATCGCAATAATCGGGGGCGCTAGCACAGATACGCAGTATTTT. This gives the protein CAIAIIGGASTDTQYF. The genes are TRBV10-3 and TRBJ2-3; D may be TRBD1 or TRBD2 (6 bases each). Germline V lookup: CDR1 ENHRY, CDR2 SYGVKD. With 8 bases removed from V and 0 bases from J, the gap between germline ends came to 18 bases. The CDR3 is 16 residues long.

V is TRBV7-3 and J is TRBJ2-5, with 16 bases identical to TRBD2. Germline V gene sequence: CDR1 SGHTA, CDR2 FQGTGA. This CDR3 contains 17 residues. After removal of 0 bases from V and 4 bases from J, the junction contained 2 bases not matched to a gene. CDR3 sequence: CASSLTGLAGGGETQYF. In DNA, the CDR3 is TGTGCCAGCAGCTTAACGGGACTAGCGGGAGGGGGAGAGACCCAGTACTTC.

The V call is TRBV29-1, the J call TRBJ2-3, with no clear D. V lost 4 bases to trimming and J lost 4 bases, with 3 bases between them. This CDR3 is 10 amino acids long. Germline V gives CDR1 SQVTM, CDR2 ANQGSEA. For the CDR3, the DNA is TGCAGCGTTGTAGCAGATACGCAGTATTTT. This translates into CSVVADTQYF.

The rearrangement uses TRBV28 and TRBJ2-7; TRBD1 or TRBD2 may be the D gene (6 bases each). The CDR3 has 14 amino acids. Germline V gives CDR1 MDHEN, CDR2 SYDVKM. V lost 6 bases and J lost 3, with 15 bases in between. For the CDR3, the DNA is TGTGCCAGCAGGCTGGGGGGACAACTCTACGAGCAGTACTTC. Translated, it gives CASRLGGQLYEQYF. Full variable domain (missing parts from reference TRBV28 and TRBJ2-7): DVKVTQSSRYLVKRTGEKVFLECVQDMDHENMFWYRQDPGLGLRLIYFSYDVKMKEKGDIPEGYSVSREKKERFSLILESASTNQTSMYLCASRLGGQLYEQYFGPGTRLTVT.

In this sample, this clone turned up a few times. The J gene is TRBJ1-1, the V gene TRBV9; D perhaps matches TRBD1 (5 bases). CDR3 size: 13 residues. Trimming stripped 3 bases from V and 4 bases from J, with 10 bases between. Germline-derived CDR1 and CDR2 are SGDLS and YYNGEE. The CDR3 DNA is TGTGCCAGCAGCGCGGGGACCAGCACTGAAGCTTTCTTT. It yields the protein CASSAGTSTEAFF.

This clone appeared a single time. The rearrangement links TRBV7-9 to TRBJ1-4; a possible D gene is TRBD1 (6 bases). CDR1 and CDR2 (germline): SEHNR, FQNEAQ (reference sequence). With 6 bases removed from V and 8 bases from J, the gap between germline ends came to 19 bases. The CDR3 is 15 residues long. CDR3 protein: CASSQNDRIGEKLFF. In DNA, the CDR3 is TGTGCCAGCAGTCAAAACGACAGGATTGGGGAAAAACTGTTTTTT.

This clone was seen many times. The chain couples TRBV19 to TRBJ1-2, with 8 bases lining up with TRBD1. CDR3 length: 14 amino acids. Germline values: CDR1 LNHDA, CDR2 SQIVND (reference sequence). The V and J ends lost 4 bases and 5 bases, in that order; junction bases with no gene match: 6. In DNA form, the CDR3 reads TGTGCCAGTAGTAGTCGGACAGGGACGTATGGCTACACCTTC. Residues: CASSSRTGTYGYTF.

V gene TRBV28 combines with J gene TRBJ2-1; no definite D call. V was cut by 3 bases and J by 8 bases, with 11 bases left in between. Germline V CDR1 and CDR2: MDHEN, SYDVKM. CDR3 size: 13 residues. CDR3 protein: CASSFYGLYEQFF. Here the CDR3 DNA reads TGTGCCAGCAGTTTCTACGGGTTATATGAGCAGTTCTTC.

There are a few counts of this clone. The chain is built from TRBV19 and TRBJ1-4; D gene ambiguous. Trimming cost V 5 bases and J 7 bases, with 17 bases left between them. Germline V gene lookup returns CDR1 LNHDA and CDR2 SQIVND (reference sequence). The CDR3 contains 15 residues. The CDR3 nucleotides are TGTGCCAGTAGTTTGTACGGTGGACCATTTGAAAAACTGTTTTTT. Translating it yields CASSLYGGPFEKLFF.

V is TRBV6-5 and J is TRBJ1-3; D is uncertain. The CDR3 totals 13 residues. V was trimmed by 0 bases and J by 12 bases, leaving 12 bases between them. CDR1 is MNHEY and CDR2 is SVGAGI in the germline V gene. Written as DNA, the CDR3 is TGTGCCAGCAGTTACTCGGGAGTAGATGGCATATATTTT. Translation gives CASSYSGVDGIYF.

The V and J genes are TRBV7-2 and TRBJ2-3; D is tentatively TRBD1 or TRBD2 (5 bases each). Germline loops: CDR1 SGHTA, CDR2 FQGNSA. The ends were cut back, 1 base at V and 2 bases at J, with 10 bases in the middle. The CDR3 spans 15 residues. CDR3 region: CASSLVRGPTDTQYF. The CDR3 DNA reads as TGTGCCAGCAGCTTAGTACGGGGCCCCACAGATACGCAGTATTTT.

This clone has a handful of counts. The chain employs TRBV30 and TRBJ1-2, with TRBD1 matching over 7 bases. CDR3 size: 12 residues. Germline-derived CDR1 and CDR2 are GTSNPN and SVGIG (reference sequence). J lost 7 bases, V lost 4 bases, and 6 bases had no gene match. CDR3 DNA: TGTGCCTGGACCGAGGGGGCGCCTGGCTACACCTTC. The encoded protein is CAWTEGAPGYTF.

The V and J genes are TRBV11-2 and TRBJ2-3; 7 bases line up with TRBD1. Germline CDR1 SGHAT, CDR2 FQNNGV. The CDR3 sequence is 12 residues long. Losses at the gene ends were 5 bases for V and 14 bases for J; bases not matched to a gene: 10. The CDR3, as DNA: TGTGCCAGCAGCCCACCCGGGACAGCGGCGTATTTT. Amino acid sequence: CASSPPGTAAYF.

The rearrangement joins TRBV11-2 to TRBJ1-2; D remains unclear. The V gene's germline CDR1 is SGHAT and CDR2 FQNNGV. Trimming took 7 bases from V and 6 from J, leaving 21 bases between them. The CDR3 contains 15 residues. The CDR3: CASTRLQVSDDGYTF. In nucleotides, the CDR3 is TGTGCCAGCACCCGACTCCAGGTTTCGGATGATGGCTACACCTTC.

This chain connects TRBV28 to TRBJ2-7, with no clear D. Germline V gene data show CDR1 as MDHEN and CDR2 as SYDVKM. The germline V and J ends were trimmed by 3 bases and 0 bases, with 18 bases remaining between them. The CDR3 is made up of 17 amino acids. The CDR3 DNA is TGTGCCAGCAGTTTCCTGGAAGGGCAGACGTCCTCCTACGAGCAGTACTTC. This codes for CASSFLEGQTSSYEQYF.

The chain has TRBV4-2 and TRBJ2-1; 9 bases line up with TRBD2. This CDR3 spans 14 amino acids. Germline V gene sequence: CDR1 LGHNA, CDR2 YNFKEQ. V gave up 4 bases and J gave up 6 bases; unmatched junction bases: 4. CDR3 residues: CASSPGTSLNEQFF. The CDR3 coding sequence is TGTGCCAGCAGCCCTGGGACTAGCCTCAATGAGCAGTTCTTC.

The rearrangement links TRBV11-2 to TRBJ1-1; the match to TRBD1 covers 9 bases. The germline gives CDR1 SGHAT, CDR2 FQNNGV. The junction had 7 bases not matched to a gene; V was cut back by 3 bases and J by 8 bases. The CDR3 runs to 14 residues. The CDR3 protein is CASSLRGQGPEAFF. In nucleotides, the CDR3 is TGTGCCAGCAGCTTGAGAGGACAGGGGCCCGAAGCTTTCTTT.

The CDR3 nucleotides read TGTGCCAGCAGTTTACAGTGGAATGAAAAACTGTTTTTT. Translating it yields CASSLQWNEKLFF. The chain recombines TRBV27 with TRBJ1-4; no clear D. V dropped 2 bases and J dropped 5 bases, with 6 bases sitting between them. The CDR3 contains 13 residues. Per the germline V gene, CDR1 is MNHEY and CDR2 is SMNVEV (reference sequence).

The chain couples TRBV30 to TRBJ2-1; no definite D call. Trimming stripped 5 bases from V and 1 base from J, with 3 bases between. The CDR3 length is 11 residues. CDR1 is GTSNPN and CDR2 is SVGIG in the germline V gene (reference sequence). Here the CDR3 DNA reads TGTGCCTGGGGGTCCTACAATGAGCAGTTCTTC. Translating it yields CAWGSYNEQFF.

About this clone itself: Other DNA sequences from this sample encode an identical CDR3 as well. CDR3 nucleotides: TGTGCCTGGAGTGTTGAAGGGCAGCCCCAGCATTTT. It yields the protein CAWSVEGQPQHF. This rearrangement joins TRBV30 to TRBJ1-5; D ambiguous. The CDR3 contains 12 residues. Germline CDR1 GTSNPN, CDR2 SVGIG (reference sequence). V lost 0 bases to trimming and J lost 7 bases, with 7 bases between them.

This clone was found once. The rearrangement uses TRBV4-1 and TRBJ2-1; 9 bases match TRBD2. This CDR3 region has 15 residues. CDR1 MGHRA and CDR2 YSYEKL come from the germline V gene. V lost 5 bases, J lost 10 bases, and 12 bases stayed unmatched. CDR3 amino acids: CASSGGLAGAREQFF. The CDR3 DNA sequence: TGCGCCAGCAGCGGCGGCTTAGCGGGAGCTAGGGAGCAGTTCTTC.